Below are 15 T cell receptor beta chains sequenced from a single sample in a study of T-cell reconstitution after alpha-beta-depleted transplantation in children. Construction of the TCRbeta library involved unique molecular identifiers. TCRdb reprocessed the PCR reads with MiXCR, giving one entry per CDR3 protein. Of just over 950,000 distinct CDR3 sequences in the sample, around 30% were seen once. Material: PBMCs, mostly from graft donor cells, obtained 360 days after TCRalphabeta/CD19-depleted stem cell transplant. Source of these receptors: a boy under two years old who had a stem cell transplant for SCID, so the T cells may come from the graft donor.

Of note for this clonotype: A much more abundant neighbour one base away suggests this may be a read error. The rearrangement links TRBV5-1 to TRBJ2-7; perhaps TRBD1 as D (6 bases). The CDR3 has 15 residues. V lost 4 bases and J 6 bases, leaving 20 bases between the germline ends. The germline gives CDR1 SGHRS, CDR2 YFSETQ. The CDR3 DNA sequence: TGCGCCAGCAGCGCCACAGGACAGCACCTTTCCGAGCAGTACTTC. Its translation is CASSATGQHLSEQYF.

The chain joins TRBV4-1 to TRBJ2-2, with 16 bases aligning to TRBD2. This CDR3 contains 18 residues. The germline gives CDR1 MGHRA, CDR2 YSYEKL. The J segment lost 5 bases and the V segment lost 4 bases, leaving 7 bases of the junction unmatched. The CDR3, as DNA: TGCGCCAGCAGCCCTCTGGGACTAGCGGGGGGGCGAACCGGGGAGCTGTTTTTT. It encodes CASSPLGLAGGRTGELFF.

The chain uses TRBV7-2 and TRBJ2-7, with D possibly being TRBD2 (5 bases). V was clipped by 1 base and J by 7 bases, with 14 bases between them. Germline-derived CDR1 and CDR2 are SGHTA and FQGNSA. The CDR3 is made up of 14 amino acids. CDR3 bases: TGTGCCAGCAGCTTAGAACCGGGAACGAAGGAGCAGTACTTC. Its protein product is CASSLEPGTKEQYF.

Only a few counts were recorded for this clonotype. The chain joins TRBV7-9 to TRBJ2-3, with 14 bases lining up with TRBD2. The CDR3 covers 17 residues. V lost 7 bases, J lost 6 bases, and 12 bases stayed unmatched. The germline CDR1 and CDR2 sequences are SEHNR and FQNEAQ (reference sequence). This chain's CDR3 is CASTHPGLAGDGDTQYF. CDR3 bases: TGTGCCAGCACTCATCCGGGACTAGCGGGGGATGGGGATACGCAGTATTTT.

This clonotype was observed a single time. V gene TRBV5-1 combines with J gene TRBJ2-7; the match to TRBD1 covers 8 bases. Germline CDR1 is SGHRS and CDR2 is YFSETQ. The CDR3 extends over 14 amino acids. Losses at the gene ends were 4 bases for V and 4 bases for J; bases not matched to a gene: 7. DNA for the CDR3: TGCGCCAGCAGCCATGGACAGGGTGAATACGAGCAGTACTTC. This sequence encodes CASSHGQGEYEQYF.

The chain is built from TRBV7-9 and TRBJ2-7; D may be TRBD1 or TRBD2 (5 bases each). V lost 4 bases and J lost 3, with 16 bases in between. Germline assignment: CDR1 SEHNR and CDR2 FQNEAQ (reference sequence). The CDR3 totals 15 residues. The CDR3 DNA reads TGTGCCAGCAGCTCAGAGGGACGAAAAATCTACGAGCAGTACTTC. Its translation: CASSSEGRKIYEQYF.

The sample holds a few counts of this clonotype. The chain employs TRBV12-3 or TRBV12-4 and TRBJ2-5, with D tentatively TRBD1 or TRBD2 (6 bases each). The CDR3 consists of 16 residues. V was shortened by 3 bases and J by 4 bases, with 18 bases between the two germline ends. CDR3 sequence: CASSFLMGGFRETQYF. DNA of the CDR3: TGTGCCAGCAGTTTCCTTATGGGGGGCTTCCGAGAGACCCAGTACTTC.

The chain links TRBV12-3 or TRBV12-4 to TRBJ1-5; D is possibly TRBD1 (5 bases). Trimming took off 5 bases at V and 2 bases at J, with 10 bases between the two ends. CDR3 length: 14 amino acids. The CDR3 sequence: CASSPETGNQPQHF. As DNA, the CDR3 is TGTGCCAGCAGTCCGGAGACAGGCAATCAGCCCCAGCATTTT.

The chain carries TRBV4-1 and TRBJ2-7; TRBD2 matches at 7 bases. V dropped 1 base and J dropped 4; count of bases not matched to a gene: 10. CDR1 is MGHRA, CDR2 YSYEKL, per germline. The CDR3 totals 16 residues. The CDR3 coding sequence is TGCGCCAGCAGCCAAGGGGAGGGGAGGAAAGGATACGAGCAGTACTTC. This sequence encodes CASSQGEGRKGYEQYF.

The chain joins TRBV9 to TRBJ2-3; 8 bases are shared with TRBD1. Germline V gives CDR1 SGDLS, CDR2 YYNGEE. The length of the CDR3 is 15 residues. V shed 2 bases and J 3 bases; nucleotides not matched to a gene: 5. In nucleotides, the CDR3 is TGTGCCAGCAGCGTCGCGGACAGGGAAACAGATACGCAGTATTTT. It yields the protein CASSVADRETDTQYF.

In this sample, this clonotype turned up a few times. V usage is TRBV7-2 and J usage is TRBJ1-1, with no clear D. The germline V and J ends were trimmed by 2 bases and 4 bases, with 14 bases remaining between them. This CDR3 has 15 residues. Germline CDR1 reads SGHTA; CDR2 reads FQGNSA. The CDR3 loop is CASSLLGSRLTEAFF. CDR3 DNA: TGTGCCAGCAGCTTACTGGGCAGTCGTCTCACTGAAGCTTTCTTT.

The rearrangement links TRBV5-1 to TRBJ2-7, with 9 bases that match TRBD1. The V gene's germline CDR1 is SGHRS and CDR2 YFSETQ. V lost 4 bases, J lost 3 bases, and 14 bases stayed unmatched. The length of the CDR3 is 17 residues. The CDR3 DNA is TGCGCCAGCAGCCCCGGGACAGGGAAGGCGAGGGACTACGAGCAGTACTTC. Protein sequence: CASSPGTGKARDYEQYF.

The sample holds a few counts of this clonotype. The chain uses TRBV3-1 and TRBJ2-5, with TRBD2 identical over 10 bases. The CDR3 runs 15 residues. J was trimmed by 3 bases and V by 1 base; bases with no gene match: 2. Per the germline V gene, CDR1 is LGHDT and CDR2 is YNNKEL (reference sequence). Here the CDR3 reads CASSQAGTSEETQYF. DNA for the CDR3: TGTGCCAGCAGCCAAGCCGGGACTAGCGAAGAGACCCAGTACTTC.

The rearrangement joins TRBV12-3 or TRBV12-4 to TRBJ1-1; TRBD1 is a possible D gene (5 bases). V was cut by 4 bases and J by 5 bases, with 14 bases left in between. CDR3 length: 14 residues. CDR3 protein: CASSWAGRKTEAFF. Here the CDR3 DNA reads TGTGCCAGCAGTTGGGCGGGGCGTAAAACTGAAGCTTTCTTT.

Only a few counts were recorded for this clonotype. The chain's CDR3 is CASNPGRNTGELFF. The CDR3 DNA follows: TGTGCCAGCAACCCCGGACGGAACACCGGGGAGCTGTTTTTT. The chain combines TRBV7-2 with TRBJ2-2; D is unresolved. This CDR3 spans 14 amino acids. Per the germline V gene, CDR1 is SGHTA and CDR2 is FQGNSA. Trimming removed 7 bases from V and 1 base from J, with 10 bases in between.